This passage covers 9 T cell receptor beta chains from one sample sequenced in a study of blood T cells in healthy people across ages. For the second PCR, which ran for roughly 6 to 12 cycles, a sample-barcoded 5' primer and a J-beta primer mix were used. TCRdb re-analysed the 5' RACE reads in MiXCR, keeping a single row per CDR3 protein. The sample includes about 560,000 distinct CDR3 sequences, roughly a quarter of them seen just once. These data also featured in a second study, about T cells of mothers and their children.

The sample was blood. These receptors were collected from a boy aged 2 to 9 in good health.

The chain has TRBV29-1 and TRBJ2-5; 11 nucleotides match TRBD2. The CDR3 is made up of 15 amino acids. Germline CDR1 reads SQVTM; CDR2 reads ANQGSEA. V dropped 8 bases and J dropped 1; count of bases not matched to a gene: 9. The CDR3 DNA is TGCAGCCTAGGCCCTAGCGGGGGGACCCAAGAGACCCAGTACTTC. Translation: CSLGPSGGTQETQYF.

V is TRBV30 and J is TRBJ1-3; D is unresolved. The germline V gene has CDR1 GTSNPN and CDR2 SVGIG (reference sequence). V shed 3 bases and J shed 2 bases, with 14 bases lying between them. The CDR3 has 15 amino acids. In DNA, the CDR3 is TGTGCCTGGAGAAGGGAAGTGCATGCTGGAAACACCATATATTTT. Translating gives CAWRREVHAGNTIYF.

V gene TRBV9 combines with J gene TRBJ1-6; a possible D gene is TRBD1 (5 bases). This CDR3 region has 15 residues. V was shortened by 4 bases and J by 8 bases, with 16 bases between the two germline ends. Germline V gives CDR1 SGDLS, CDR2 YYNGEE. The CDR3, as DNA: TGTGCCAGCAGCCCTCGGGGGGAGGCCGATTCACCCCTCCACTTT. Its translation is CASSPRGEADSPLHF. The whole variable domain, filled in from reference TRBV9 and TRBJ1-6, reads DSGVTQTPKHLITATGQRVTLRCSPRSGDLSVYWYQQSLDQGLQFLIQYYNGEERAKGNILERFSAQQFPDLHSELNLSSLELGDSALYFCASSPRGEADSPLHFGNGTRLTVT.

V and J are TRBV7-8 and TRBJ2-5; no firm D call. V was trimmed by 5 bases and J by 5 bases, leaving 12 bases between them. CDR1 SGHVS and CDR2 FQNEAQ come from the germline V gene. The CDR3 consists of 13 residues. The CDR3 reads CASSDPPLETQYF. CDR3 bases: TGTGCCAGCAGCGACCCCCCACTCGAGACCCAGTACTTC.

This chain links TRBV7-3 with TRBJ2-3; weak D call: TRBD2 (5 bases). The CDR3 consists of 15 residues. The germline CDR1 and CDR2 sequences are SGHTA and FQGTGA. Trimming removed 3 bases from V and 1 base from J, with 11 bases in between. The CDR3 loop reads CASSFYYGGTDTQYF. The CDR3, as DNA: TGTGCCAGCAGCTTCTACTACGGGGGCACAGATACGCAGTATTTT. The variable domain in full, with the rest retrieved from reference TRBV7-3 and TRBJ2-3, is GAGVSQTPSNKVTEKGKYVELRCDPISGHTALYWYRQSLGQGPEFLIYFQGTGAADDSGLPNDRFFAVRPEGSVSTLKIQRTERGDSAVYLCASSFYYGGTDTQYFGPGTRLTVL.

This clonotype was seen a few times. V usage is TRBV5-6 and J usage is TRBJ2-4; possibly TRBD1 or TRBD2 for D (6 bases each). Germline V lookup: CDR1 SGHDT, CDR2 YYEEEE. There are 20 residues in the CDR3. The V gene lost 2 bases and the J gene lost 1 base, with 25 bases spanning the gap. CDR3 in DNA: TGTGCCAGCAGCTTAAAGTGGGGGGCAGTCTCCGATGAGGCCAAAAACATTCAGTACTTC. Residues: CASSLKWGAVSDEAKNIQYF.

This chain links TRBV7-2 with TRBJ2-3; D is ambiguous. This CDR3 is 13 amino acids long. CDR1 SGHTA and CDR2 FQGNSA come from the germline V gene. Between the trimmed V and J ends, which lost 3 bases and 11 bases, there was a span of 15 bases. CDR3: CASSFRATRMQYF. The CDR3 nucleotides read TGTGCCAGCAGCTTTAGAGCGACCCGAATGCAGTATTTT.

The chain links TRBV12-3 or TRBV12-4 to TRBJ2-1; a weak D match, TRBD2 (5 bases). Trimming cost V 5 bases and J 1 base, with 9 bases left between them. There are 14 residues in the CDR3. CDR3 loop: CASSPLVSYNEQFF. The CDR3 DNA reads TGTGCCAGCAGTCCACTAGTGTCCTACAATGAGCAGTTCTTC.

The chain recombines TRBV25-1 with TRBJ1-5; perhaps TRBD1 as D (5 bases). CDR1 and CDR2 from the germline V gene are MGHDK and SYGVNS. There are 15 residues in the CDR3. Deletions cut 5 bases from V and 0 bases from J, with 11 bases between. CDR3 DNA sequence: TGTGCCAGCAGTTCAGGGAGTGATAGCAATCAGCCCCAGCATTTT. Encoded protein: CASSSGSDSNQPQHF.